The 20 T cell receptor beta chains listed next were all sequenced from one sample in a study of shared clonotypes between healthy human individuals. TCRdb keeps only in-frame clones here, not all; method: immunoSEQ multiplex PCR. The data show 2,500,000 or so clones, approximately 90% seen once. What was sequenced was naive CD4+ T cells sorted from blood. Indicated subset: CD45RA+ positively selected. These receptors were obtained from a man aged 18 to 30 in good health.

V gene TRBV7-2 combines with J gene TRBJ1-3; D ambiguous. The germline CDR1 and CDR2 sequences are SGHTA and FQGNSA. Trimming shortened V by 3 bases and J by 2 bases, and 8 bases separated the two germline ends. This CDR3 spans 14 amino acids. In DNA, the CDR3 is TGTGCCAGCAGCTTTTCGGGGACTGGAAACACCATATATTTT. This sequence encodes CASSFSGTGNTIYF.

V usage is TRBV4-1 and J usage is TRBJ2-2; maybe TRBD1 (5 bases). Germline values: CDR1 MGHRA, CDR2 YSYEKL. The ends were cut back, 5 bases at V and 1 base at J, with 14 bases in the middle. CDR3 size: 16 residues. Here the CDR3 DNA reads TGCGCCAGCAGCAATTGGTTAGGGGAGAACACCGGGGAGCTGTTTTTT. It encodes CASSNWLGENTGELFF.

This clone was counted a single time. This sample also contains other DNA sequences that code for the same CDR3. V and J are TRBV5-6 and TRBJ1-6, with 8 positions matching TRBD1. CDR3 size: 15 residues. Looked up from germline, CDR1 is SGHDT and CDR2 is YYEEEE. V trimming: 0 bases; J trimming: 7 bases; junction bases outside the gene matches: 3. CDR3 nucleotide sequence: TGTGCCAGCAGCTTGGAAGACAGGGGAAATTCACCCCTCCACTTT. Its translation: CASSLEDRGNSPLHF. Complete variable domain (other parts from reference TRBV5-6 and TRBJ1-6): DAGVTQSPTHLIKTRGQQVTLRCSPKSGHDTVSWYQQALGQGPQFIFQYYEEEERQRGNFPDRFSGHQFPNYSSELNVNALLLGDSALYLCASSLEDRGNSPLHFGNGTRLTVT.

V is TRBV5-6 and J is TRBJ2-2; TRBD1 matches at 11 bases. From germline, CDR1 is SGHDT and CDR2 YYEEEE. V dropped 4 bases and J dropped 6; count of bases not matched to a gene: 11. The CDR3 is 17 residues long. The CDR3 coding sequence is TGTGCCAGCAGCCCGGACAGGGGGCTTTTGAAGGCCGGGGAGCTGTTTTTT. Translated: CASSPDRGLLKAGELFF.

CDR3 sequence: CASSSRGEGPYEQYF. DNA for the CDR3: TGTGCCAGCAGCTCCCGGGGGGAGGGCCCCTACGAGCAGTACTTC. The chain employs TRBV7-2 and TRBJ2-7; 7 bases line up with TRBD2. Germline V gives CDR1 SGHTA, CDR2 FQGNSA. Trimming removed 4 bases from V and 2 bases from J; junction bases left unmatched: 8. This CDR3 contains 15 residues. Based on the CDR3 plus reference TRBV7-2 and TRBJ2-7, the full variable domain is GAGVSQSPSNKVTEKGKDVELRCDPISGHTALYWYRQSLGQGLEFLIYFQGNSAPDKSGLPSDRFSAERTGGSVSTLTIQRTQQEDSAVYLCASSSRGEGPYEQYFGPGTRLTVT.

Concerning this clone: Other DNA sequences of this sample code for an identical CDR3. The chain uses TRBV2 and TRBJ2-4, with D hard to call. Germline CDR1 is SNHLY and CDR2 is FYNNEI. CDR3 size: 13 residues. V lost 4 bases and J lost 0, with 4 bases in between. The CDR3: CASSGVAKNIQYF. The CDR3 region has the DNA TGTGCCAGCAGTGGGGTAGCCAAAAACATTCAGTACTTC.

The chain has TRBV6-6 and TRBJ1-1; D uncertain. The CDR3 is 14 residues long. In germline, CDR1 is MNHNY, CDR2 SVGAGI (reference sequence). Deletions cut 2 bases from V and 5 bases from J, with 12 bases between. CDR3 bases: TGTGCCAGCAGTTACGCGGGAACGGTGACTGAAGCTTTCTTT. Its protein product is CASSYAGTVTEAFF.

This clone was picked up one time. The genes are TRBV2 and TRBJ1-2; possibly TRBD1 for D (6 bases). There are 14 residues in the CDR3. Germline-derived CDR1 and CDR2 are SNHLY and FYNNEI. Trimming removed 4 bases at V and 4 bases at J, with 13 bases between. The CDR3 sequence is CASSVQGSGYGYTF. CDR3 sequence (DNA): TGTGCCAGCAGTGTACAGGGCTCTGGCTATGGCTACACCTTC.

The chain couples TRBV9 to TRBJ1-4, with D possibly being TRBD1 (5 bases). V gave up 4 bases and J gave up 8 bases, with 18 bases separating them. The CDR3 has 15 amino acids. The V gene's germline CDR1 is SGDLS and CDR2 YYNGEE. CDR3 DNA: TGTGCCAGCAGCCTCGCGGGGAGGGGAAGGGAAAAACTGTTTTTT. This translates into CASSLAGRGREKLFF.

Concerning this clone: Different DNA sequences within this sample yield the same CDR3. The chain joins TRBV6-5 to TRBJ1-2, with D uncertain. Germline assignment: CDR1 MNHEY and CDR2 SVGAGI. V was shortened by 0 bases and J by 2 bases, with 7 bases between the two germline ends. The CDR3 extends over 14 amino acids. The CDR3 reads CASSYSSANYGYTF. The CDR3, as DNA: TGTGCCAGCAGTTACTCGTCAGCAAACTATGGCTACACCTTC.

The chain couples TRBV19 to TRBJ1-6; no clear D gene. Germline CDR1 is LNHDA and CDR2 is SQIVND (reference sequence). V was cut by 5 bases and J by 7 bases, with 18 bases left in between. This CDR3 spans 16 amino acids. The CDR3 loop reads CASSPSTAYPNSPLHF. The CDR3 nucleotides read TGTGCCAGTAGTCCCAGTACGGCCTATCCGAATTCACCCCTCCACTTT.

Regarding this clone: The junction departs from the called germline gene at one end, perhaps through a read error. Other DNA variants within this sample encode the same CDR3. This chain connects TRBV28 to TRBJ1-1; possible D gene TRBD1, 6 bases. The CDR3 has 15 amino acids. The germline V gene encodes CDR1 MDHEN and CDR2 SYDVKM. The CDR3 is CASSLTGAQYTEAFF. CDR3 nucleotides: TGTGCCAGCAGTTTAACGGGGGCCCAATACACCGAAGCTTTCTTT.

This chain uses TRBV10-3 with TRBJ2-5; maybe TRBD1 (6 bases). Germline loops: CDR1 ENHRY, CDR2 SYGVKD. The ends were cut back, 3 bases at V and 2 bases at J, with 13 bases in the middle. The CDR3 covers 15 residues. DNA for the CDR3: TGTGCCATCAGTGATTCGGACAGACTTCAAGAGACCCAGTACTTC. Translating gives CAISDSDRLQETQYF.

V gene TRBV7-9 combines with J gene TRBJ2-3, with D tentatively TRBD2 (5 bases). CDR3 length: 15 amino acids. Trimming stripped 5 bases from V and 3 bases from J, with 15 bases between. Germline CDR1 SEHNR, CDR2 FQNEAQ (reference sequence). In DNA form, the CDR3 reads TGTGCCAGCAGCAACGGATCCGGGATGACAGATACGCAGTATTTT. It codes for CASSNGSGMTDTQYF.

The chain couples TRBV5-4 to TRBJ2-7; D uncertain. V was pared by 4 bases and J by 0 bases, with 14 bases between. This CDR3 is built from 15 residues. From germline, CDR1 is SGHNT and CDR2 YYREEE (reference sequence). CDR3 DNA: TGTGCCAGCAGCCCAACGGGCGTTAGCTCCTACGAGCAGTACTTC. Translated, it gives CASSPTGVSSYEQYF.

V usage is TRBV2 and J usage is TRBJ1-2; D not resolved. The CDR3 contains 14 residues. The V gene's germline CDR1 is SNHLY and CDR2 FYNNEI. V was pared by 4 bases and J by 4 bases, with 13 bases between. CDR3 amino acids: CASSVLGVVYGYTF. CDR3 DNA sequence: TGTGCCAGCAGTGTACTCGGGGTGGTCTATGGCTACACCTTC.

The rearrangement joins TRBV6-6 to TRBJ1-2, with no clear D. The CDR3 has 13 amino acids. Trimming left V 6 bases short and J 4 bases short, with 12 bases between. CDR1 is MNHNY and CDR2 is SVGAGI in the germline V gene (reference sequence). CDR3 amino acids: CASRNPTPYGYTF. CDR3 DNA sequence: TGTGCCAGCAGGAACCCCACCCCCTATGGCTACACCTTC.

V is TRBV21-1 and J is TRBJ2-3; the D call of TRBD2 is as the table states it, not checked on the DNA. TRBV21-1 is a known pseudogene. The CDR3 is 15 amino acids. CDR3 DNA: TGTGCCAGCAGTAACGAAGAGACTTACACAGATACGCAGTATTTT. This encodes CASSNEETYTDTQYF.

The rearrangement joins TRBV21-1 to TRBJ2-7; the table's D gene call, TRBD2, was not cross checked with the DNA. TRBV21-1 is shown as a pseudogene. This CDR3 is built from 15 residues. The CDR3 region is CASSKDTWSSYEQYF. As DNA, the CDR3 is TGTGCCAGCAGCAAAGATACGTGGAGCTCCTACGAGCAGTACTTC.

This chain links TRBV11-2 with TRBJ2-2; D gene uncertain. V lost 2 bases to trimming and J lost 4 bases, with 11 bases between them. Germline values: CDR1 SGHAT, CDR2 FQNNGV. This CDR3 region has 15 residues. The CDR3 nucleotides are TGTGCCAGCAGCTTATTGTGGGGTGGCACCGGGGAGCTGTTTTTT. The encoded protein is CASSLLWGGTGELFF.